This T cell receptor beta chain came from a study of T cell changes during pregnancy in multiple sclerosis. Only in-frame clones appear in the TCRdb table, and some are missing; sequencing was by immunoSEQ multiplex PCR. The repertoire includes under 35,000 clones, less than 90% of them detected once, and about 7.3% sits in the top ten. The CDR3 totals 13 residues. The trim removed 4 bases at V and 8 bases at J, leaving 5 bases unmatched. Germline V gives CDR1 MNHNS, CDR2 SASEGT. The chain employs TRBV6-1 and TRBJ2-1; 7 nucleotides match TRBD1. The sequences come from CD8+ T cells from peripheral blood mononuclear cells, collected before pregnancy. The sequence was collected from a female donor with multiple sclerosis, enrolled in a pregnancy study. CDR3 DNA sequence: TGTGCCAGCAGTGTGACAGGGTTCGATGAGCAGTTCTTC. Its protein is CASSVTGFDEQFF.